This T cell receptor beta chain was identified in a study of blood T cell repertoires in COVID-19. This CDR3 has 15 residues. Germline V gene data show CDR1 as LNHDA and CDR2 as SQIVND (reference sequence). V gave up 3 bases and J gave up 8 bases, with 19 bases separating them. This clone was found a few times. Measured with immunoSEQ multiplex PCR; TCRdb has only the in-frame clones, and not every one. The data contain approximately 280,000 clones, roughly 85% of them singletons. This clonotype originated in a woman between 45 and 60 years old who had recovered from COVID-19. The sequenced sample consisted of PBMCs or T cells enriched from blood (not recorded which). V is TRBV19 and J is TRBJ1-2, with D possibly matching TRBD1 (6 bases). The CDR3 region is CASSMSWTAVIGYTF. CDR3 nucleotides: TGTGCCAGTAGTATGAGTTGGACAGCGGTAATCGGCTACACCTTC.